The clone carrying this T cell receptor beta chain was detected many times. This sample is drawn from a study of T cells in Graves' hyperthyroidism and ophthalmopathy. Clinical symptoms, serum thyroxine, TRAb, thyroid ultrasound and orbital computed tomography established diagnosis. Fresh peripheral blood, around 9.2 ml of it, supplied the PBMCs. The CDR3 regions of TCR beta were amplified from RNA transcripts. A first-round RT-PCR of the TCR CDR3 used the HTBI primer set. TCRdb analysed the multiplex PCR reads with MiXCR anew, one entry per CDR3 protein. The sample shows under 350,000 distinct CDR3 sequences, roughly an eighth of them seen only once. The CDR3 is 15 residues long. Looked up from germline, CDR1 is LGHDT and CDR2 is YNNKEL (reference sequence). V lost 4 bases and J lost 6, with 16 bases in between.

Sample: blood. The V and J genes are TRBV3-1 and TRBJ2-1; D may be TRBD2 (6 bases). This receptor was obtained from a woman aged 40-49 years with Graves' hyperthyroidism. The CDR3 here is CASSPYRGRGNEQFF. DNA for the CDR3: TGTGCCAGCAGCCCCTATCGAGGGCGGGGCAATGAGCAGTTCTTC.